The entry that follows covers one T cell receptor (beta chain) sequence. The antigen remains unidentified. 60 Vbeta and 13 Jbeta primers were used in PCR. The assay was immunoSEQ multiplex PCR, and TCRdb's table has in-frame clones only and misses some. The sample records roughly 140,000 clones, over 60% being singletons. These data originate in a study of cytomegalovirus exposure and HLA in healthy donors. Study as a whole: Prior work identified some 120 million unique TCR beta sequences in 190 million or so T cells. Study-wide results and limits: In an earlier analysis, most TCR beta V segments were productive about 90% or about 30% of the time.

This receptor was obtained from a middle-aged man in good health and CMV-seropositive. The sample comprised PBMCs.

The CDR3 bases are TGTGCCAGTAGTATGGCGGGGGGCAGCGAGCAGTACTTC. Translating gives CASSMAGGSEQYF. V usage is TRBV19 and J usage is TRBJ2-7; 8 bases match TRBD2. Germline trimming cut 3 bases from V and 6 bases from J; bases unmatched to any gene: 4. The CDR3 runs 13 residues. Germline CDR1 is LNHDA and CDR2 is SQIVND (reference sequence).